This T cell receptor beta chain was found in a study of response to subunit inactivated influenza vaccine. With respect to this clonotype: The antigen remains unidentified.

Trimming removed 5 bases from V and 2 bases from J; junction bases left unmatched: 8. This CDR3 comprises 16 residues. TCRdb re-called the RT-PCR reads with MiXCR, one entry per CDR3 protein. This table holds hundreds of thousands of distinct CDR3 sequences, around 14% found once. Notes on the study in general: Authors suggested few new T cells are recruited by each seasonal influenza vaccination.

The rearrangement links TRBV23-1 to TRBJ2-3; TRBD1 matches 9 bases. TRBV23-1 carries the ORF label, with uncertain function. This receptor was identified in a man aged 45-65 years who received an inactivated influenza vaccine. The sample consisted of PBMCs from blood, taken 11 to 12 days after vaccination. CDR3 in amino acids: CASSSTRTGDTDTQYF. The CDR3 bases are TGCGCCAGCAGTTCCACCCGGACAGGGGACACAGATACGCAGTATTTT.